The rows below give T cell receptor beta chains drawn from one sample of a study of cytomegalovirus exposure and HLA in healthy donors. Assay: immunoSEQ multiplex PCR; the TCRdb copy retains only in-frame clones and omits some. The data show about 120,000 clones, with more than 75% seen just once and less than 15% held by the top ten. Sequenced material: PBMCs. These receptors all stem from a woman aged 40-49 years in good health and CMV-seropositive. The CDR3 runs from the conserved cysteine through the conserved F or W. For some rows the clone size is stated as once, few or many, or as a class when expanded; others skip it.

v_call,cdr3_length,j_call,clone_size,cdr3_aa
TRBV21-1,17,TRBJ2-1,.,CASSKARMESSYNEQFF
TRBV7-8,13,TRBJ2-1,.,CASYSGTLDEQFF
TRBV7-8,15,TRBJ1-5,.,CASSLGGGPNQPQHF
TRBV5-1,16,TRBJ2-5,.,CASSLGRGLYQETQYF
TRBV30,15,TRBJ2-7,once,CAWSATGLSPYEQYF
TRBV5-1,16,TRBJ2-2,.,CASSSDRPTNTGELFF
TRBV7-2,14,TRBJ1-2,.,CASSLGGTGQFGSF
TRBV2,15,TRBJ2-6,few,CASSDDRAGANVLTF
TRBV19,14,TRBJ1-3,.,CASSIRVSAPEGYF
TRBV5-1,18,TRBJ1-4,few,CASSLGRQGRNGNEKLFF
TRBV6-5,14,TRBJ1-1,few,CASSLPGQNTEAFF
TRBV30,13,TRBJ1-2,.,CAWTTSSNYGYTF
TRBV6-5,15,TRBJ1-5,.,CASSYSGTGRQPQHF
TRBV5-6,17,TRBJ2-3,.,CASSLSSSGGSTDTQYF
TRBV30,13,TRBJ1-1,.,CAWRFNLNTEAFF
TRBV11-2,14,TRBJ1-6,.,CASSLGARNSPLHF
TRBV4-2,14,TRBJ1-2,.,CASSRLGTGKGYTF
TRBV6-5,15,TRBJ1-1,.,CASSYGGQMSTEAFF
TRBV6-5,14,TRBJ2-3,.,CASSYGGFTDTQYF
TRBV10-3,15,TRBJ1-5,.,CATSRGSASNQPQHF
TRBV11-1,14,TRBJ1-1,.,CASSFAGGNTEAFF
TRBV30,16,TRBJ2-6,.,CAWRAGTPSGANVLTF
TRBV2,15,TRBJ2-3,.,CASSQLIRSTDTQYF
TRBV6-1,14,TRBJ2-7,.,CASSEAYQYYEQYF
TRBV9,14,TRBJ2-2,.,CASRGNRDAGELFF
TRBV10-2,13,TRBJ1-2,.,CASNPDRDYGYTF
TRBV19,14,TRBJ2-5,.,CASSTSGGQKTQYF
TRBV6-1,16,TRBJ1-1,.,CASSEDYRALDTEAFF
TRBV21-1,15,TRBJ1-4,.,CAGGPGTVLTEKLFF
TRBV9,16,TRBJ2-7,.,CASSVGGGGPGTTVYF
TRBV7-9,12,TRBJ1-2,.,CASSFEDYGYTF
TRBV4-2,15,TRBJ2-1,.,CASSQMVEGGDEQFF
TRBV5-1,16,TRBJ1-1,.,CASSGRRPGGNTEAFF
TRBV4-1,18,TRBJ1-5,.,CASSQGSGGQASNQPQHF
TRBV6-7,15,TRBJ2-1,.,CASSYSQGAVDEQFF
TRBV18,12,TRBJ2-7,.,CASSAPPGEQYF
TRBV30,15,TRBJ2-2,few,CAFRLRGLRTGELFF
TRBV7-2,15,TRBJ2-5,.,CASSFGGRQVETQYF
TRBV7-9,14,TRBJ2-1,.,CASSWVAGEDEQFF
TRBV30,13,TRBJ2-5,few,CAFAIGAQETQYF
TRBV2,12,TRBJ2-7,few,CASSGQLYEQYF
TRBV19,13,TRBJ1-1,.,CASSMGTDLRAFF
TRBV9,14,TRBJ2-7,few,CASSARQGQGEQYF
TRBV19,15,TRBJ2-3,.,CASSSGLAGVYTQYF
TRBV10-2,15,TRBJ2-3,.,CASTDRGARADTQYF
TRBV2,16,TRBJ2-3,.,CASSNPQEGAGDTQYF
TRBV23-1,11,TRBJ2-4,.,CVGALKDIQYF
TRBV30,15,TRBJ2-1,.,CAWSAPGTPYNEQFF
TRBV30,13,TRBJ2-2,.,CAWRVTGTGELFF
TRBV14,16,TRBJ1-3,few,CASSQAWGGRRNTIYF
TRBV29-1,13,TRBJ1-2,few,CSVDGGSPYGYTF
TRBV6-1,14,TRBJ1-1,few,CASSEGGVNTEAFF
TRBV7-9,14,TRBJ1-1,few,CASSEGNRNTEAFF
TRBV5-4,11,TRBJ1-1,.,CASSLGQGTFF
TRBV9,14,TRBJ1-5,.,CASSAGQGRQPQHF
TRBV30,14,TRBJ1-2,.,CAWSVHSRDYGYTF
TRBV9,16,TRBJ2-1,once,CASSVVPGERGNEQFF